The 28 T cell receptor beta chains presented below share a single source sample, sequenced in a study of human T cells and chemical hapten exposure. Time point of the sample: patch test 1, 2 weeks after DPC sensitization. The treatment: therapeutic diphenylcyclopropenone sensitization with weekly scalp DPC. A single record per CDR3 protein comes from TCRdb applying MiXCR to the RACE reads. Among 300,000 to 400,000 distinct CDR3 sequences listed, around 7% were seen once. The sample was whole blood, taken in connection with sensitization to the hapten diphenylcyclopropenone (DPC). The receptors stem from a woman between 18 and 29 years old with alopecia areata. Some clones in this sample may be carry-over from other donors' samples.

As to this clonotype: This sequence may be a read error, since a much larger clone differs from it by one base. The chain has TRBV24-1 and TRBJ2-3; D is possibly TRBD1 (6 bases). CDR3 length: 15 residues. CDR1 KGHDR and CDR2 SFDVKD come from the germline V gene. CDR3 nucleotides: TGTGCCACCAGTCGGAACGACAGGATGACAGGTACGCAGTATTTT. This sequence encodes CATSRNDRMTGTQYF.

This clonotype was seen ten or more times. The chain links TRBV11-2 to TRBJ1-1; tentatively, D is TRBD1 (5 bases). Germline V gene sequence: CDR1 SGHAT, CDR2 FQNNGV. Trimming removed 3 bases at V and 8 bases at J, with 13 bases between. This CDR3 region has 13 residues. CDR3 sequence (DNA): TGTGCCAGCAGCTTTGAGGGGAGAGCAGAAGCTTTCTTT. Translated: CASSFEGRAEAFF.

This clonotype was picked up many times. The gene calls are TRBV28 and TRBJ1-1; D gene ambiguous. The CDR3 spans 13 residues. Trimming took 6 bases from V and 0 from J, leaving 8 bases between them. Per the germline V gene, CDR1 is MDHEN and CDR2 is SYDVKM. CDR3 amino acids: CASRSSVNTEAFF. CDR3 sequence (DNA): TGTGCCAGCAGATCATCAGTGAACACTGAAGCTTTCTTT.

Turning to this clonotype: At one end the junction does not follow the germline gene, possibly because of a read error. This rearrangement joins TRBV6-5 to TRBJ1-1; D ambiguous. This CDR3 comprises 13 residues. The germline gives CDR1 MNHEY, CDR2 SVGAGI. The CDR3 DNA reads as TGTGCCAGCAGTCCCATGGGAAACAGTGAAGCTTTCTTT. This codes for CASSPMGNSEAFF.

This clonotype was counted only a few times. The rearrangement joins TRBV5-1 to TRBJ1-5; D ambiguous. The CDR3 covers 16 residues. Germline values: CDR1 SGHRS, CDR2 YFSETQ. V lost 4 bases and J lost 0, with 14 bases in between. The CDR3: CASSIGPASSNQPQHF. CDR3 bases: TGCGCCAGCAGCATCGGGCCGGCAAGTAGCAATCAGCCCCAGCATTTT.

This clonotype was recorded many times. The genes are TRBV11-2 and TRBJ2-5; D is undetermined. Trimming took 5 bases from V and 6 from J, leaving 13 bases between them. This CDR3 comprises 13 residues. CDR1 and CDR2 (germline): SGHAT, FQNNGV. The CDR3 sequence: CASSIDSPQTQYF. For the CDR3, the DNA is TGTGCCAGCAGCATTGACTCTCCTCAGACCCAGTACTTC.

This clonotype was picked up many times. V gene TRBV28 combines with J gene TRBJ2-7, with TRBD1 identical over 10 bases. After removal of 4 bases from V and 5 bases from J, the junction contained 5 bases not matched to a gene. The CDR3 length is 14 residues. CDR1 is MDHEN and CDR2 is SYDVKM in the germline V gene. The CDR3: CASSWSGTGDEQYF. CDR3 DNA: TGTGCCAGCAGTTGGTCCGGGACAGGGGACGAGCAGTACTTC.

A few counts support this clonotype. The chain couples TRBV11-2 to TRBJ2-2; 7 nucleotides line up with TRBD1. CDR3 length equals 16 residues. CDR1 SGHAT and CDR2 FQNNGV come from the germline V gene. V lost 3 bases, J lost 3 bases, and 7 bases stayed unmatched. The CDR3 region is CASSFRGGRDTGELFF. The DNA for the CDR3 is TGTGCCAGCAGCTTCAGAGGGGGCCGGGACACCGGGGAGCTGTTTTTT.

In this sample, this clonotype turned up many times. The rearrangement uses TRBV9 and TRBJ2-1, with 9 bases that match TRBD2. CDR3 length: 16 residues. Per germline, CDR1 SGDLS and CDR2 YYNGEE. V was pared by 0 bases and J by 4 bases, with 5 bases of the junction left unmatched. CDR3 amino acids: CASSVDLAGTYNEQFF. Written as DNA, the CDR3 is TGTGCCAGCAGCGTAGATCTAGCGGGGACGTACAATGAGCAGTTCTTC.

The chain joins TRBV6-6 to TRBJ2-2; no clear D. V was shortened by 5 bases and J by 6 bases, with 19 bases between the two germline ends. Per germline, CDR1 MNHNY and CDR2 SVGAGI (reference sequence). The CDR3 loop spans 16 amino acids. The CDR3 is CASSRPRLPHPGELFF. The CDR3 DNA reads as TGTGCCAGCAGTCGCCCCAGGCTCCCCCATCCCGGGGAGCTGTTTTTT.

This clonotype was observed many times. V is TRBV6-2 or TRBV6-3 and J is TRBJ2-3, with D possibly TRBD2 on 6 matching bases. Germline V gene sequence: CDR1 MNHEY, CDR2 SVGEGT. This CDR3 is built from 16 residues. Trimming pared 0 bases from V and 3 bases from J, leaving 13 bases between. The CDR3 DNA reads TGTGCCAGCAGTTACTCTCGGCTAGCGCTGACAGATACGCAGTATTTT. Translation: CASSYSRLALTDTQYF.

This clonotype was counted many times. The V call is TRBV6-2 or TRBV6-3, the J call TRBJ2-2; D is tentatively TRBD1 or TRBD2 (5 bases each). This CDR3 has 14 amino acids. Per germline, CDR1 MNHEY and CDR2 SVGEGT. The V and J ends lost 8 bases and 7 bases respectively, with 17 bases between them. The DNA of the CDR3 is TGTGCCAGCGGCCGAGGTGGGGACGGCGGGGAGCTGTTTTTT. The encoded protein is CASGRGGDGGELFF.

This clonotype showed up just a few times. The chain employs TRBV7-8 and TRBJ1-5, with D perhaps TRBD1 (6 bases). V dropped 1 base and J dropped 4 bases, with 11 bases sitting between them. CDR1 SGHVS and CDR2 FQNEAQ come from the germline V gene. The CDR3 is made up of 15 amino acids. The CDR3 DNA follows: TGTGCCAGCAGCTTAGATGGACAGATTAATCAGCCCCAGCATTTT. Amino acids: CASSLDGQINQPQHF.

This clonotype was recorded at least ten times. This chain uses TRBV6-1 with TRBJ2-7; D is unclear. Trimming stripped 1 base from V and 6 bases from J, with 7 bases between. CDR3 length: 12 residues. Per germline, CDR1 MNHNS and CDR2 SASEGT. The DNA of the CDR3 is TGTGCCAGCAGTGAAGTAGCTTTCGAGCAGTACTTC. Protein sequence: CASSEVAFEQYF.

This clonotype was seen repeatedly, ten times or more. The chain recombines TRBV5-4 with TRBJ1-6, with D unresolved. This CDR3 has 15 residues. The ends were cut back, 1 base at V and 5 bases at J, with 10 bases in the middle. CDR1 SGHNT and CDR2 YYREEE come from the germline V gene (reference sequence). The CDR3: CASSLRRNDNSPLHF. DNA of the CDR3: TGTGCCAGCAGCTTGCGTAGGAACGATAATTCACCCCTCCACTTT. The full variable domain, completed using reference TRBV5-4 and TRBJ1-6, is ETGVTQSPTHLIKTRGQQVTLRCSSQSGHNTVSWYQQALGQGPQFIFQYYREEENGRGNFPPRFSGLQFPNYSSELNVNALELDDSALYLCASSLRRNDNSPLHFGNGTRLTVT.

Ten or more counts support this clonotype. This sequence joins TRBV13 and TRBJ1-1, with D possibly matching TRBD1 (5 bases). V shed 6 bases and J shed 3 bases, with 20 bases lying between them. Per the germline V gene, CDR1 is PRHDT and CDR2 is FYEKMQ (reference sequence). The CDR3 has 16 residues. The CDR3 nucleotides read TGTGCCAGCAGACGCGAGGAGGGACCCAGGGACACTGAAGCTTTCTTT. Protein: CASRREEGPRDTEAFF.

With regard to this clonotype: The germline gene is not matched at one end of the junction; a read error may be the cause. V gene TRBV7-6 combines with J gene TRBJ1-1; unclear D gene. Germline V gene sequence: CDR1 SGHVS, CDR2 FNYEAQ. CDR3 size: 14 residues. The CDR3 here is CASSAHPPNAEAFF. In DNA, the CDR3 is TGTGCCAGCAGCGCGCATCCCCCGAACGCTGAAGCTTTCTTT.

This clonotype was counted many times. The chain joins TRBV7-6 to TRBJ2-7, with TRBD1 matching 9 bases. The trim removed 6 bases at V and 9 bases at J, leaving 15 bases unmatched. CDR3 length: 15 residues. Germline V gene data show CDR1 as SGHVS and CDR2 as FNYEAQ. The CDR3 region has the DNA TGTGCCAGCAGTTCGGGACAGGGACGAGGTCGAAGGCAGTACTTC. It yields the protein CASSSGQGRGRRQYF.

This clonotype was detected only a few times. The J gene is TRBJ2-7, the V gene TRBV12-3 or TRBV12-4, with D maybe TRBD1 (6 bases). CDR3 length equals 14 residues. Trimming cost V 6 bases and J 2 bases, with 14 bases left between them. DNA of the CDR3: TGTGCCAGCAGCTTAAACAGGGCCGCCTACGAGCAGTACTTC. Amino acid sequence: CASSLNRAAYEQYF.

The chain couples TRBV15 to TRBJ2-3, with D possibly TRBD2 on 7 matching bases. V was clipped by 4 bases and J by 2 bases, with 16 bases between them. CDR1 is LNHNV, CDR2 YYDKDF, per germline (reference sequence). CDR3 length equals 16 residues. The CDR3 protein is CATSKGGTYYTDTQYF. CDR3 coding DNA: TGTGCCACCAGCAAGGGGGGGACATACTACACAGATACGCAGTATTTT.

The table lists this clonotype with a few counts. At one boundary the junction diverges from the germline segment, which might be a read error. V and J are TRBV6-1 and TRBJ1-1; D remains unclear. This CDR3 contains 14 residues. Germline V CDR1 and CDR2: MNHNS, SASEGT. The CDR3 loop reads CAGSAKTENTEAFF. As DNA, the CDR3 is TGTGCCGGCAGTGCAAAAACAGAGAACACTGAAGCTTTCTTT.

This clonotype was observed a handful of times. This sequence joins TRBV12-3 or TRBV12-4 and TRBJ2-7, with unresolved D. V was shortened by 6 bases and J by 0 bases, with 6 bases between the two germline ends. The CDR3 loop spans 12 amino acids. The CDR3 loop is CASRDVSYEQYF. The CDR3, as DNA: TGTGCCAGCAGGGACGTCTCCTACGAGCAGTACTTC.

The chain combines TRBV12-3 or TRBV12-4 with TRBJ1-4; TRBD1 might be the D (6 bases). The CDR3 runs to 14 residues. With 7 bases removed from V and 7 bases from J, the gap between germline ends came to 16 bases. CDR3 sequence reads: CASTSGGLREKLFF. In nucleotides, the CDR3 is TGTGCCAGCACTTCTGGGGGGCTTCGTGAAAAACTGTTTTTT.

This clonotype appeared many times. V is TRBV6-4 and J is TRBJ2-3; no clear D. CDR1 is MRHNA and CDR2 is SNTAGT in the germline V gene. The CDR3 covers 15 residues. Trimming took off 3 bases at V and 0 bases at J, with 10 bases between the two ends. The CDR3 loop is CASSEGGSSTDTQYF. For the CDR3, the DNA is TGTGCCAGCAGTGAAGGTGGTTCTAGCACAGATACGCAGTATTTT.

The chain joins TRBV29-1 to TRBJ1-4, with a tentative D call TRBD1 (5 bases). The CDR3 is made up of 14 amino acids. Germline CDR1 is SQVTM and CDR2 is ANQGSEA. Trimming removed 5 bases from V and 6 bases from J, with 16 bases in between. The CDR3, as DNA: TGCAGCGTTCCCGGGAGGCAGGGCTATGAAAAACTGTTTTTT. The encoded protein is CSVPGRQGYEKLFF. The variable domain in full, completed from reference TRBV29-1 and TRBJ1-4, reads SAVISQKPSRDICQRGTSLTIQCQVDSQVTMMFWYRQQPGQSLTLIATANQGSEATYESGFVIDKFPISRPNLTFSTLTVSNMSPEDSSIYLCSVPGRQGYEKLFFGSGTQLSVL.

The sample holds a few counts of this clonotype. Here the CDR3 reads CASSHGGAVPETQYF. The CDR3 nucleotides are TGTGCCAGCAGCCACGGGGGGGCTGTCCCAGAGACCCAGTACTTC. The chain employs TRBV13 and TRBJ2-5; 8 bases line up with TRBD2. V shed 5 bases and J 4 bases; nucleotides not matched to a gene: 9. Germline V gene data show CDR1 as PRHDT and CDR2 as FYEKMQ (reference sequence). The CDR3 consists of 15 residues.

This clonotype was recorded at least ten times. The rearrangement uses TRBV10-3 and TRBJ2-7, with D possibly TRBD2 on 8 matching bases. V lost 11 bases to trimming and J lost 2 bases, with 16 bases between them. The CDR3 runs to 13 residues. CDR1 and CDR2 (germline): ENHRY, SYGVKD. The CDR3 loop reads CALGGGTAYEQYF. In DNA form, the CDR3 reads TGTGCCCTCGGGGGGGGGACAGCCTACGAGCAGTACTTC.

This clonotype has just a few counts. The CDR3 bases are TGTGCCAGCAGTAAAAGGATCGGGATCAATCAGCCCCAGCATTTT. This encodes CASSKRIGINQPQHF. The gene calls are TRBV12-3 or TRBV12-4 and TRBJ1-5; D uncertain. Trimming pared 5 bases from V and 3 bases from J, leaving 14 bases between. This CDR3 comprises 15 residues.